The text below deals with one T cell receptor beta chain. It lacks a known antigen. No much larger clone exists at a distance of one base, and base qualities are not known. Receptor amplification or capture employed the immunoSEQ multiplex PCR assay. For the multiplex PCR, a mixture combining 60 forward primers for TCR Vbeta segments and 13 reverse primers for TCR Jbeta segments was used. Amplification of the CDR3 region of rearranged TCR beta genes was performed with a multiplex PCR assay on genomic DNA. On the Illumina HiSeq System, the amplified TCR beta libraries were sequenced as 87-base-pair reads. In the original analysis: Across the roughly 670 repertoires, a later analysis counted 60 million to 90 million unique TCR beta chains, some 11 million of which were shared by at least two donors. Raw reads were error-corrected and collapsed into unique sequences by a nearest-neighbor algorithm in which closely related sequences were merged to remove PCR and sequencing errors. Alignment of CDR3 sequences to IMGT reference sequences was used to assign V, D and J gene segments. For a sequence to be retained, at least a six-nucleotide match to both a V gene segment and a J gene segment was required. Rearrangements were called productive when the CDR3 lacked stop codons and stayed in frame with V and J; all others were non-productive. Following IMGT convention, CDR3 was defined as the stretch from the second conserved V-encoded cysteine up to the conserved J-encoded phenylalanine. Sequences without an unambiguous match to a single V gene segment were excluded from the earlier analysis of 587 of the donors. An earlier analysis of about 590 of the donors classified V segments as functional when productive rearrangements were above 56.7% and as segregating when the standard deviation between donors was above 5%. A statistical classification framework was developed to diagnose cytomegalovirus status using the catalog of TCR beta chain sequences. In a later analysis, V and J genes were assigned by comparing TCR nucleotide sequences against IMGT/GENE-DB human TR gene sequences. Using the TCRdist pipeline, a later analysis assigned CDR3 sequences along with most-parsimonious VDJ recombination scenarios. In a later analysis, every TCR beta chain was defined by the combination of its CDR3 amino acid sequence and its V-gene family, and reads without a unique V-gene family were dropped. In a later analysis, approximately 640 highly shared, low-generation-probability nucleotide sequences were removed to address suspected cross-contamination and a sequencing artifact. A later analysis calculated a clonal expansion index for each public chain from normalized within-repertoire ranks of inferred template counts. A later analysis computed generation probabilities with a VDJ recombination model fitted to out-of-frame rearrangements, and checked the results against IGoR. A later analysis scored TCR-TCR, TCR-HLA and TCR-CMV co-occurrence with hypergeometric tests, applying a repertoire-size bias correction to TCR pairs. In a later analysis, false discovery rates were estimated by permuting HLA or CMV assignments 20 times. In a later analysis, co-occurring TCRs were grouped using DBSCAN, with TCRdist sequence similarity added in when clustering inside HLA-allele-positive subsets. Repertoires with fewer than 30,000 or more than 120,000 public chains, plus five repertoires with anomalous nucleotide sharing, were excluded from co-occurrence clustering. Not all clones reach the TCRdb copy of this immuneACCESS table, which keeps in-frame sequences only. Checked studies attribute under half of the gap to unresolved V genes and leave the rest unexplained. From that table come the V and J calls and clone size; the DNA was used to work out D and trimming. For this sample the table gives approximately 180,000 clones, of which around 84% were detected only once. 1.5% to 2% of the sample lies in the top ten.

The source of the sample is a study of cytomegalovirus exposure and HLA in healthy donors (dated by TCRdb to between 2016 and 2019). For context, the study as a whole: An earlier analysis of approximately 640 of the donors reported approximately 290 Gb of sequence data and approximately 110 million unique TCR beta sequences from about 179 million T cells. Approximately 300 gigabases of sequencing data and 70 million to 95 million unique TCR sequences made up an early release that covered approximately 700 HLA-typed donors. Of the roughly 400 genotyped donors, over 70% fell in the genetic ancestry cluster associated with self-reported Caucasian donors. The study aimed to test whether signatures of past pathogen exposure could be identified by cataloging public T cell receptors. Using immunosequencing, the study profiled T cell repertoires from about 620 subjects and related those repertoires to cytomegalovirus serostatus. In addition to the first cohort of roughly 700 subjects, a separate validation cohort of about 120 different subjects was used. To predict cytomegalovirus infection status, the study brought together high-throughput TCR immunosequencing, statistical association of individual TCRs with disease status, and machine learning. To study patterns of TCR occurrence, a later analysis re-analyzed previously published TCR beta repertoires from more than 550 donors and added high-resolution HLA genotyping. In the later analysis, no new phenotypic data were used to find candidate immune exposures; instead, reliance was placed on TCR beta sequences and their occurrence across donors. In an earlier analysis of 500 to 650 of the donors, high-throughput TCR beta sequencing was used to judge whether each TCR beta V gene segment behaved as functional or pseudogenic. Donor age, sex, ethnicity and CMV serostatus were compiled together with the repertoire data. Genome-wide SNP genotypes for about 55% of the roughly 670 donors were used in a later genetic analysis, which treated that subset as a discovery cohort. All discovery cohort repertoires had been generated on a single sequencing platform. Both class I and class II loci were covered by HLA typing, at four-digit resolution. Typing coverage varied by locus: roughly 620-630 donors for A, B, C, DRB1 and DQB1; roughly 560 for DQA1; more than 600 for DPA1; 400 to 480 for DPB1. Because of strong linkage in the cohort, roughly five DR-DQ haplotypes were treated as single units for association and clustering. Among roughly 400 genotyped donors of the cohort, an average of around 250,000 unique TCR beta nucleotide sequences was sequenced per donor, of which about 18% were non-productive. Summary of the overall study and its limitations: CMV serostatus was the only immune exposure information available for the cohort. A later analysis associated about 16,000 TCR beta sequences with specific HLA alleles at a false discovery rate of 0.05. Because counts were too low, approximately 18 rarely observed V segments, including chromosome 9 orphons, were excluded from the earlier analysis of several hundred of the donors. Because some donors lacked HLA typing at each locus, the association tests relied only on the typed subset. A later analysis reported that several top co-occurrence clusters appeared linked to parvovirus B19, influenza, CMV and Epstein-Barr virus. Most CMV-associated TCR beta chains appeared to be HLA-restricted in a later analysis, and the HLA associations seemed to be driven largely by CMV exposure. A later analysis found that TCR association rates varied across HLA loci, with DRB1 alleles showing the most associated TCRs and HLA-C alleles the fewest. Roughly uniform sequencing depth across donors was assumed in presence/absence analyses, although this assumption may not hold. Most TCR sequences were seen in very few donors, while some public TCRs were found in many individuals. In a later analysis, HLA-associated TCR beta chains showed more clonal expansion and lower generation probabilities than non-associated chains that were equally common. Strong co-occurrence of HLA alleles, especially DR and DQ, made assigning TCR associations to individual alleles difficult. According to the authors, the approach could potentially be generalized to other disease states and immunological phenotypes. In the study, around 150 TCR beta chains were listed as associated with cytomegalovirus. Linkage disequilibrium might explain the correlated functional status among segregating V segments, but an unknown experimental factor could not be excluded. A further reported finding was that TCR beta sequences accurately predicted the HLA-A and HLA-B alleles for most subjects in the first cohort. Compared with the roughly 700-donor mean, donors in an Asian-associated ancestry cluster had fewer N-insertions in productive TCRs, according to a later genetic analysis. In this cohort, only TCR beta chains were sequenced, and detectable features were limited by the absence of alpha or paired-chain data. A later genetic analysis associated a missense DCLRE1C variant with V-gene and J-gene trimming of TCR beta chains, and an independent cohort replicated the association. A cluster of highly shared sequence variants was judged likely to be a technical artifact of the sequencing pipeline. The classifier was reported to diagnose cytomegalovirus status with high specificity and sensitivity in both the original and validation cohorts. In vitro tests confirmed that a few of the cytomegalovirus-associated TCR beta chains recognize cytomegalovirus antigens. In an earlier analysis of roughly 500 of the donors, most TCR beta V segments appeared in productive rearrangements about 87% or about 30% of the time, broadly matching IMGT annotations.

The cohort comprised under 700 healthy bone marrow donors. At the time of sampling, all cohort members were nominally healthy, though unrecorded immune exposures were likely present. The donor tested CMV seronegative, placing the donor among the 350 or so seronegative members of the cohort. Each donor provided a peripheral blood sample, and peripheral blood mononuclear cells were used for TCR beta sequencing. The Qiagen DNeasy Blood Extraction Kit was used to extract genomic DNA from the blood cell samples. This TCR was sampled from a woman aged 18-29 years in good health and CMV-seronegative. The source material was PBMCs.

The encoded CDR3 is CASSRTASGNDEQFF. In nucleotides, the sequence is TGTGCCAGCAGCCGAACCGCATCCGGGAATGATGAGCAGTTCTTC. The chain is made from TRBV11-2 and TRBJ2-1; tentative D gene TRBD2, with 5 bases matching. According to the germline V gene, CDR1 reads SGHAT and CDR2 reads FQNNGV. V loses 5 bases, J loses 8 bases, and the germline ends lie 19 bases apart. Spanning cysteine to phenylalanine, the CDR3 consists of 15 amino acids. The read is trimmed to its CDR3 DNA, 45 bases read in frame from base 1.